The 31 T cell receptor beta chains below all came from one sample that was sequenced in a study of spatial heterogeneity in lung cancer. TCRdb independently ran MiXCR on the 5' RACE reads; one entry per CDR3 protein. The data contain 9,500 to 11,000 distinct CDR3 sequences, less than 7.5% of them singletons. The time point here: sample taken at primary tumor resection. Material: PBMCs, obtained at surgery. These receptors came from a male donor with early-stage non-small cell lung cancer.

This clonotype has ten or more counts. A junction end diverges from the germline sequence, so it may reflect a read error. The V call is TRBV20-1, the J call TRBJ2-7, with D uncertain. CDR1 DFQATT and CDR2 SNEGSKA come from the germline V gene (reference sequence). This CDR3 has 11 residues. The CDR3, as DNA: TGCAGTGCCAGAGCTAGTGCAGTGCAGTACTTC. It yields the protein CSARASAVQYF.

The V gene is TRBV19, the J gene TRBJ2-3; D ambiguous. V lost 4 bases to trimming and J lost 3 bases, with 17 bases between them. Germline lookup yields CDR1 LNHDA and CDR2 SQIVND (reference sequence). The CDR3 consists of 16 residues. The CDR3, as DNA: TGTGCCAGTAGTAGCCAACAGAGTCCTAGAACAGATACGCAGTATTTT. It yields the protein CASSSQQSPRTDTQYF.

This clonotype has at least ten counts. The chain employs TRBV4-1 and TRBJ2-6; TRBD1 matches at 7 bases. The CDR3 loop spans 17 amino acids. The trim removed 4 bases at V and 0 bases at J, leaving 6 bases unmatched. The V gene's germline CDR1 is MGHRA and CDR2 YSYEKL. The CDR3 DNA reads TGCGCCAGCAGCCTCCGACAGGGCCGCTCTGGGGCCAACGTCCTGACTTTC. This translates into CASSLRQGRSGANVLTF.

This clonotype was detected a few times. The V call is TRBV7-8, the J call TRBJ1-6; TRBD1 is a possible D gene (5 bases). The CDR3 is made up of 16 amino acids. V dropped 8 bases and J dropped 5 bases, with 19 bases sitting between them. Looked up from germline, CDR1 is SGHVS and CDR2 is FQNEAQ. The CDR3 loop is CASRLRRQSNNSPLHF. The DNA for the CDR3 is TGTGCCAGCCGGCTCCGGAGACAGAGTAATAATTCACCCCTCCACTTT.

The table lists this clonotype with many counts. This CDR3 reads CASSVRQGSFTYGYTF. For the CDR3, the DNA is TGTGCCAGCAGTGTCCGACAGGGCTCTTTTACCTATGGCTACACCTTC. The chain carries TRBV6-2 or TRBV6-3 and TRBJ1-2, with TRBD1 matching 7 bases. Germline V CDR1 and CDR2: MNHEY, SVGEGT. This CDR3 is 16 amino acids long. Trimming removed 5 bases from V and 4 bases from J; junction bases left unmatched: 13.

The J gene is TRBJ2-4, the V gene TRBV20-1; D not certain. In germline, CDR1 is DFQATT, CDR2 SNEGSKA (reference sequence). V was shortened by 1 base and J by 1 base, with 11 bases between the two germline ends. The CDR3 runs to 15 residues. The CDR3 spells CSARGPIRAKNIQYF. The CDR3 DNA reads as TGCAGTGCTAGAGGGCCGATAAGGGCCAAAAACATTCAGTACTTC.

In this sample, this clonotype is large. The V gene is TRBV20-1, the J gene TRBJ1-1; no firm D call. This CDR3 is 16 amino acids long. The germline gives CDR1 DFQATT, CDR2 SNEGSKA (reference sequence). Trimming removed 2 bases at V and 0 bases at J, with 16 bases between. This CDR3 is CSARTTAGFMNTEAFF. The CDR3 nucleotides read TGCAGTGCTAGAACAACCGCGGGTTTCATGAACACTGAAGCTTTCTTT.

Judged by abundance, this clonotype is medium-sized. This sequence joins TRBV28 and TRBJ2-6, with unresolved D. This CDR3 has 12 amino acids. Trimming took off 9 bases at V and 1 base at J, with 4 bases between the two ends. Germline CDR1 MDHEN, CDR2 SYDVKM. The CDR3 sequence: CASFSGANVLTF. CDR3 nucleotides: TGTGCCAGTTTTTCTGGGGCCAACGTCCTGACTTTC.

V and J are TRBV7-2 and TRBJ2-1; 11 bases match TRBD1. This CDR3 region has 13 residues. Trimming took 6 bases from V and 10 from J; bases not matched to a gene: 5. CDR1 is SGHTA and CDR2 is FQGNSA in the germline V gene. The CDR3 nucleotides are TGTGCCAGCAGTCGGGACAGGGGGGACGAGCAGTTCTTC. Translating it yields CASSRDRGDEQFF.

This clonotype was counted a few times. The chain links TRBV7-3 to TRBJ2-3; D is uncertain. Germline V gene data show CDR1 as SGHTA and CDR2 as FQGTGA. The V gene lost 0 bases and the J gene lost 4 bases, with 5 bases spanning the gap. The CDR3 sequence is 13 residues long. The DNA for the CDR3 is TGTGCCAGCAGCTTAACGGTCGCAGATACGCAGTATTTT. Translation: CASSLTVADTQYF.

This clonotype is labeled as medium-sized. The chain combines TRBV15 with TRBJ1-5, with D hard to call. The germline V and J ends were trimmed by 0 bases and 2 bases, with 5 bases remaining between them. This CDR3 comprises 14 residues. Germline CDR1 and CDR2: LNHNV and YYDKDF (reference sequence). CDR3 sequence reads: CATSRDDGNQPQHF. DNA for the CDR3: TGTGCCACCAGCAGAGATGATGGCAATCAGCCCCAGCATTTT.

This clonotype was counted at least ten times. The chain carries TRBV9 and TRBJ2-3; tentatively, D is TRBD1 (5 bases). Germline loops: CDR1 SGDLS, CDR2 YYNGEE. Trimming cost V 4 bases and J 1 base, with 10 bases left between them. This CDR3 region has 14 residues. The CDR3 sequence: CASSQWGGTDTQYF. In DNA form, the CDR3 reads TGTGCCAGCAGCCAATGGGGCGGCACAGATACGCAGTATTTT.

This clonotype came up many times. The chain couples TRBV7-2 to TRBJ2-7; D not resolved. Trimming took off 5 bases at V and 4 bases at J, with 9 bases between the two ends. CDR1 is SGHTA, CDR2 FQGNSA, per germline. This CDR3 contains 12 residues. CDR3 protein: CASSRGFYEQYF. The CDR3 DNA reads TGTGCCAGCAGCCGCGGTTTTTACGAGCAGTACTTC.

This clonotype is medium-sized within its sample. The chain carries TRBV10-3 and TRBJ2-5; 11 bases align to TRBD2. Germline values: CDR1 ENHRY, CDR2 SYGVKD. The ends lost 3 bases at V and 3 bases at J; junction bases unmatched: 3. The CDR3 extends over 15 amino acids. The DNA of the CDR3 is TGTGCCATCAGTGAAGCGACTAGCGGGGAAGAGACCCAGTACTTC. This encodes CAISEATSGEETQYF.

The chain carries TRBV20-1 and TRBJ1-6, with TRBD1 as a possible D gene (6 bases). Trimming stripped 0 bases from V and 5 bases from J, with 11 bases between. This CDR3 has 15 residues. Germline V gene lookup returns CDR1 DFQATT and CDR2 SNEGSKA (reference sequence). The CDR3 loop reads CSARDLEGDNSPLHF. The CDR3 DNA follows: TGCAGTGCTAGAGATCTGGAGGGGGATAATTCACCCCTCCACTTT.

This clonotype was counted at least ten times. V usage is TRBV7-2 and J usage is TRBJ1-4, with 8 nucleotides matching TRBD1. This CDR3 spans 14 amino acids. In germline, CDR1 is SGHTA, CDR2 FQGNSA. V dropped 0 bases and J dropped 8; count of bases not matched to a gene: 2. CDR3 sequence reads: CASSLAGQGEKLFF. CDR3 nucleotides: TGTGCCAGCAGCTTAGCAGGACAGGGAGAAAAACTGTTTTTT. The variable domain in full, with the rest retrieved from reference TRBV7-2 and TRBJ1-4, is GAGVSQSPSNKVTEKGKDVELRCDPISGHTALYWYRQSLGQGLEFLIYFQGNSAPDKSGLPSDRFSAERTGGSVSTLTIQRTQQEDSAVYLCASSLAGQGEKLFFGSGTQLSVL.

This clonotype was detected ten times or more. The genes are TRBV7-8 and TRBJ2-3, with 8 bases aligning to TRBD1. This CDR3 comprises 15 residues. Per the germline V gene, CDR1 is SGHVS and CDR2 is FQNEAQ. With V trimmed by 4 bases and J by 3 bases, 6 bases remained unmatched. CDR3 amino acids: CASSSDRGVTDTQYF. The CDR3 region has the DNA TGTGCCAGCAGCTCCGACAGGGGCGTAACAGATACGCAGTATTTT.

The rearrangement uses TRBV18 and TRBJ2-7; D remains ambiguous. Germline V gives CDR1 KGHSH, CDR2 LQKENI. The CDR3 contains 14 residues. Trimming removed 3 bases at V and 2 bases at J, with 11 bases between. The DNA of the CDR3 is TGTGCCAGCTCACCGGTACTCACAGCCTACGAGCAGTACTTC. Amino acid sequence: CASSPVLTAYEQYF.

This clonotype was detected ten times or more. This rearrangement joins TRBV28 to TRBJ2-2; 12 nucleotides agree with TRBD2. The CDR3 is 16 residues long. The V gene's germline CDR1 is MDHEN and CDR2 SYDVKM. The V segment lost 2 bases and the J segment 5 bases; nucleotides outside the gene matches: 3. DNA for the CDR3: TGTGCCAGCAGTTTACCCCTAGCGGGAGGGACCGGGGAGCTGTTTTTT. This gives the protein CASSLPLAGGTGELFF.

This clonotype occurred many times. This sequence joins TRBV28 and TRBJ2-1, with a tentative D call TRBD1 (6 bases). Per the germline V gene, CDR1 is MDHEN and CDR2 is SYDVKM. The V end was cut by 8 bases, the J end by 1 base, with 12 bases between. This CDR3 contains 14 residues. CDR3 sequence (DNA): TGTGCCAGCCTAGGACAGCAATCCTACAATGAGCAGTTCTTC. It is translated as CASLGQQSYNEQFF.

For the CDR3, the DNA is TGTGCCAGCAGCTCGGGACAGGCCCTCTATGGCTACACCTTC. Translated, it gives CASSSGQALYGYTF. This chain links TRBV5-4 with TRBJ1-2, with 8 positions matching TRBD1. Germline V CDR1 and CDR2: SGHNT, YYREEE (reference sequence). The CDR3 spans 14 residues. Trimming took 3 bases from V and 4 from J; bases not matched to a gene: 5.

This clonotype was detected a few times. CDR3 DNA sequence: TGTGCCAGCAGTTTATCGAAGGGGGCGGGTGAAAAACTGTTTTTT. Amino acid sequence: CASSLSKGAGEKLFF. J is TRBJ1-4 and V is TRBV27; TRBD1 matches 7 bases. With 0 bases clipped from V and 7 bases from J, the junction kept 5 bases outside the gene matches. CDR3 length equals 15 residues. Germline CDR1 is MNHEY and CDR2 is SMNVEV (reference sequence).

In its sample, this clonotype is medium-sized (0.01 to 0.1%). The chain combines TRBV6-5 with TRBJ1-1, with 8 bases that match TRBD1. The CDR3 has 13 residues. The germline gives CDR1 MNHEY, CDR2 SVGAGI. J lost 5 bases, V lost 5 bases, and 4 bases had no gene match. The CDR3 DNA is TGTGCCAGCAGTCTACAGGGGGAGACTGAAGCTTTCTTT. It encodes CASSLQGETEAFF.

This clonotype appeared many times. The genes are TRBV6-6 and TRBJ2-3; D may be TRBD1 (6 bases). Germline values: CDR1 MNHNY, CDR2 SVGAGI (reference sequence). This CDR3 contains 16 residues. The ends were cut back, 6 bases at V and 0 bases at J, with 16 bases in the middle. The CDR3 coding sequence is TGTGCCAGCAGACTACCGGGACAAGCTAGCACAGATACGCAGTATTTT. The encoded protein is CASRLPGQASTDTQYF.

This clonotype was picked up many times. This chain joins TRBV20-1 and TRBJ2-7, with TRBD2 matching 10 bases. The V and J ends lost 2 bases and 0 bases, in that order; junction bases with no gene match: 4. The length of the CDR3 is 15 residues. Germline V lookup: CDR1 DFQATT, CDR2 SNEGSKA (reference sequence). CDR3 sequence (DNA): TGCAGTGCTAGAAATCTAGCGGGAGACTCCTACGAGCAGTACTTC. Translating gives CSARNLAGDSYEQYF.

This clonotype was observed at least ten times. This CDR3 is CASSQDTGGLSNQPQHF. CDR3 bases: TGCGCCAGCAGCCAAGATACAGGGGGTCTAAGCAATCAGCCCCAGCATTTT. J is TRBJ1-5 and V is TRBV4-1; the match to TRBD1 covers 8 bases. Per germline, CDR1 MGHRA and CDR2 YSYEKL. J was trimmed by 1 base and V by 0 bases; bases with no gene match: 5. This CDR3 is 17 amino acids long.

Sample share makes this clonotype medium-sized (0.01 to 0.1%). J is TRBJ2-1 and V is TRBV29-1; tentative D call: TRBD1 (5 bases). The germline V and J ends were trimmed by 7 bases and 9 bases, with 16 bases remaining between them. Germline CDR1 reads SQVTM; CDR2 reads ANQGSEA. CDR3 length equals 12 residues. CDR3 sequence reads: CSGRTSLGEQFF. CDR3 DNA: TGCAGCGGACGGACATCCCTGGGTGAGCAGTTCTTC.

This clonotype is medium-sized (0.01 to 0.1%) within its sample. This chain links TRBV28 with TRBJ2-7, with 9 bases aligning to TRBD2. The J segment lost 7 bases and the V segment lost 4 bases, leaving 8 bases of the junction unmatched. Germline loops: CDR1 MDHEN, CDR2 SYDVKM. This CDR3 is 14 amino acids long. The CDR3 coding sequence is TGTGCCAGCAGTTCCACCTGGACTAGCGAGGAGCAGTACTTC. Residues: CASSSTWTSEEQYF.

This clonotype was detected ten times or more. The chain employs TRBV18 and TRBJ1-1; D not resolved. From germline, CDR1 is KGHSH and CDR2 LQKENI. V was pared by 1 base and J by 4 bases, with 7 bases between. This CDR3 comprises 13 residues. CDR3 bases: TGTGCCAGCTCACCACAGGGATTCACTGAAGCTTTCTTT. Protein: CASSPQGFTEAFF.

In its sample, this clonotype was seen many times. The chain has TRBV7-9 and TRBJ2-1, with 7 bases matching TRBD2. Germline CDR1 is SEHNR and CDR2 is FQNEAQ (reference sequence). The ends lost 4 bases at V and 5 bases at J; junction bases unmatched: 8. The length of the CDR3 is 15 residues. CDR3: CASSSPSSGNNEQFF. The CDR3 DNA reads TGTGCCAGCAGCTCACCTTCTAGCGGAAACAATGAGCAGTTCTTC.

Judged by abundance, this clonotype is medium-sized. The V and J genes are TRBV7-9 and TRBJ1-6, with 7 bases aligning to TRBD1. Germline lookup yields CDR1 SEHNR and CDR2 FQNEAQ (reference sequence). V lost 5 bases and J lost 0; bases outside the gene matches: 7. The CDR3 contains 17 residues. The CDR3 here is CASSGQETSSYNSPLHF. The CDR3, as DNA: TGTGCCAGCAGCGGACAGGAAACTAGCTCCTATAATTCACCCCTCCACTTT.